This entry lists 22 T cell receptor beta chains sequenced from one sample in a study of shared clonotypes between healthy human individuals. Measured with immunoSEQ multiplex PCR; TCRdb has only the in-frame clones, and not every one. Of about 2 million clones listed, approximately 95% are singletons. Sequenced: naive CD4+ T cells sorted from blood. Described subset: CD45RA+ positively selected. Receptors were obtained from a young man in good health.

This clone was recorded only once. V and J are TRBV7-2 and TRBJ1-1, with TRBD1 matching over 10 bases. V lost 7 bases, J lost 3 bases, and 8 bases stayed unmatched. CDR3 length: 15 amino acids. Germline V gene data show CDR1 as SGHTA and CDR2 as FQGNSA. The CDR3 here is CASTSDRGRYTEAFF. The DNA of the CDR3 is TGTGCCAGCACCTCAGACAGGGGGCGGTACACTGAAGCTTTCTTT.

V is TRBV28 and J is TRBJ1-1, with no clear D. Trimming stripped 4 bases from V and 0 bases from J, with 6 bases between. From germline, CDR1 is MDHEN and CDR2 SYDVKM. This CDR3 comprises 13 residues. The CDR3: CASSWGVNTEAFF. In DNA form, the CDR3 reads TGTGCCAGCAGTTGGGGTGTGAACACTGAAGCTTTCTTT.

Concerning this clone: Other DNA sequences within the sample encode an identical CDR3. J is TRBJ2-7 and V is TRBV7-2, with 9 bases matching TRBD1. V lost 1 base, J lost 4 bases, and 2 bases stayed unmatched. The germline V gene encodes CDR1 SGHTA and CDR2 FQGNSA. The CDR3 has 14 amino acids. For the CDR3, the DNA is TGTGCCAGCAGCTTAGTAGGGACAGGGTACGAGCAGTACTTC. This translates into CASSLVGTGYEQYF.

Turning to this clone: Within the sample, other DNA sequences also encode this same CDR3. The V call is TRBV19, the J call TRBJ2-5; D may be TRBD2 (5 bases). V was cut by 5 bases and J by 4 bases, with 11 bases left in between. The CDR3 is made up of 13 amino acids. From germline, CDR1 is LNHDA and CDR2 SQIVND (reference sequence). CDR3 nucleotides: TGTGCCAGTAGTCGAAACCGGGGAGAGACCCAGTACTTC. As protein: CASSRNRGETQYF.

J is TRBJ2-5 and V is TRBV5-4; D gene ambiguous. V was shortened by 4 bases and J by 2 bases, with 9 bases between the two germline ends. From germline, CDR1 is SGHNT and CDR2 YYREEE (reference sequence). The CDR3 is 13 residues long. CDR3 amino acids: CASSPLPQETQYF. CDR3 in DNA: TGTGCCAGCAGCCCCCTGCCTCAAGAGACCCAGTACTTC. Drawing the rest from reference TRBV5-4 and TRBJ2-5, the complete variable domain is ETGVTQSPTHLIKTRGQQVTLRCSSQSGHNTVSWYQQALGQGPQFIFQYYREEENGRGNFPPRFSGLQFPNYSSELNVNALELDDSALYLCASSPLPQETQYFGPGTRLLVL.

The chain combines TRBV4-1 with TRBJ2-1; 12 nucleotides match TRBD2. Germline V gene data show CDR1 as MGHRA and CDR2 as YSYEKL. The CDR3 is 17 residues long. V shed 8 bases, J shed 8 bases, and the junction held 16 bases outside the gene matches. For the CDR3, the DNA is TGCGCCAGCCGGCCCTCGGAAGGACTAGCGGGGATCGATGAGCAGTTCTTC. It specifies CASRPSEGLAGIDEQFF.

V is TRBV6-6 and J is TRBJ2-3, with TRBD2 as a possible D gene (5 bases). CDR3 length: 15 residues. The V gene's germline CDR1 is MNHNY and CDR2 SVGAGI (reference sequence). Trimming stripped 4 bases from V and 1 base from J, with 12 bases between. CDR3 coding DNA: TGTGCCAGCAGTTTAACTAGTCAAGGCACAGATACGCAGTATTTT. Translation gives CASSLTSQGTDTQYF.

The chain has TRBV18 and TRBJ2-7, with 11 bases aligning to TRBD1. Looked up from germline, CDR1 is KGHSH and CDR2 is LQKENI. Unmatched junction bases numbered 7, after V lost 6 bases and J lost 6 bases. The CDR3 has 14 amino acids. The CDR3 DNA reads TGTGCCAGCTCCCAGGGACAGGGGGAAGTCGAGCAGTACTTC. This codes for CASSQGQGEVEQYF.

The chain couples TRBV10-1 to TRBJ2-3; D might be TRBD1 (6 bases). V gave up 4 bases and J gave up 5 bases, with 22 bases separating them. The CDR3 length is 17 residues. CDR1 is WNHNN and CDR2 is SYGVQD in the germline V gene (reference sequence). The CDR3: CASSGRQEQKYGDTQYF. In nucleotides, the CDR3 is TGCGCCAGCAGTGGTAGACAGGAGCAGAAATATGGAGATACGCAGTATTTT.

The chain uses TRBV27 and TRBJ1-5, with TRBD1 as a possible D gene (5 bases). Per germline, CDR1 MNHEY and CDR2 SMNVEV (reference sequence). Trimming pared 4 bases from V and 0 bases from J, leaving 16 bases between. This CDR3 spans 17 amino acids. CDR3: CASSSGPYFHSNQPQHF. The CDR3 nucleotides read TGTGCCAGCAGTTCGGGACCCTATTTCCATAGCAATCAGCCCCAGCATTTT.

The table lists this clone with a count of one. The V and J genes are TRBV5-5 and TRBJ2-7; D is unresolved. Deletions cut 6 bases from V and 3 bases from J, with 19 bases between. CDR1 and CDR2 (germline): SGHKS, YYEKEE (reference sequence). There are 15 residues in the CDR3. In DNA form, the CDR3 reads TGTGCCAGCACCCGGCCCACATCGGGTAGCTACGAGCAGTACTTC. It encodes CASTRPTSGSYEQYF. The whole variable domain, filled in from reference TRBV5-5 and TRBJ2-7, reads DAGVTQSPTHLIKTRGQQVTLRCSPISGHKSVSWYQQVLGQGPQFIFQYYEKEERGRGNFPDRFSARQFPNYSSELNVNALLLGDSALYLCASTRPTSGSYEQYFGPGTRLTVT.

This clone was seen only once. V and J are TRBV19 and TRBJ2-1, with D perhaps being TRBD1 or TRBD2 (5 bases each). CDR3 length equals 14 residues. Trimming cost V 4 bases and J 6 bases, with 13 bases left between them. Germline CDR1 reads LNHDA; CDR2 reads SQIVND (reference sequence). The CDR3 region has the DNA TGTGCCAGTAGTAACCAATGGGGGAGCAATGAGCAGTTCTTC. It is translated as CASSNQWGSNEQFF.

The chain has TRBV7-9 and TRBJ2-5; D perhaps matches TRBD2 (5 bases). Germline V gene sequence: CDR1 SEHNR, CDR2 FQNEAQ (reference sequence). Trimming removed 11 bases from V and 0 bases from J, with 13 bases in between. The CDR3 is 13 residues long. The CDR3 nucleotides read TGTGCCGCGGGTCTTACGTACCAAGAGACCCAGTACTTC. Its protein product is CAAGLTYQETQYF.

The chain recombines TRBV2 with TRBJ2-1, with D possibly called TRBD1 or TRBD2 (5 bases each). This CDR3 is built from 14 residues. Trimming took 10 bases from V and 1 from J, leaving 14 bases between them. The V gene's germline CDR1 is SNHLY and CDR2 FYNNEI. The CDR3: CATTGSGSYNEQFF. The CDR3 nucleotides are TGTGCCACAACAGGATCGGGGTCCTACAATGAGCAGTTCTTC. Complete variable domain (other parts from reference TRBV2 and TRBJ2-1): EPEVTQTPSHQVTQMGQEVILRCVPISNHLYFYWYRQILGQKVEFLVSFYNNEISEKSEIFDDQFSVERPDGSNFTLKIRSTKLEDSAMYFCATTGSGSYNEQFFGPGTRLTVL.

V and J are TRBV2 and TRBJ1-2, with D perhaps matching TRBD1 (6 bases). Germline V gene sequence: CDR1 SNHLY, CDR2 FYNNEI. CDR3 length: 13 residues. V was pared by 0 bases and J by 7 bases, with 9 bases between. The chain's CDR3 is CASSEAGAPGYTF. DNA for the CDR3: TGTGCCAGCAGTGAAGCGGGGGCACCTGGCTACACCTTC. Variable domain in full (rest from reference TRBV2 and TRBJ1-2): EPEVTQTPSHQVTQMGQEVILRCVPISNHLYFYWYRQILGQKVEFLVSFYNNEISEKSEIFDDQFSVERPDGSNFTLKIRSTKLEDSAMYFCASSEAGAPGYTFGSGTRLTVV.

The chain has TRBV5-1 and TRBJ2-7; possible D gene TRBD1, 5 bases. Deletions cut 6 bases from V and 4 bases from J, with 17 bases between. Per germline, CDR1 SGHRS and CDR2 YFSETQ. The CDR3 totals 14 residues. The CDR3 DNA follows: TGCGCCAGCATGAAGACAGCCGGAGATTACGAGCAGTACTTC. Translated, it gives CASMKTAGDYEQYF.

V usage is TRBV7-8 and J usage is TRBJ1-2; D uncertain. The CDR3 contains 14 residues. In germline, CDR1 is SGHVS, CDR2 FQNEAQ. V lost 1 base and J lost 4, with 10 bases in between. The CDR3 nucleotides read TGTGCCAGCAGCTTAGGGACCGCGCGCTATGGCTACACCTTC. Protein sequence: CASSLGTARYGYTF. The whole variable domain, filled in from reference TRBV7-8 and TRBJ1-2, reads GAGVSQSPRYKVAKRGQDVALRCDPISGHVSLFWYQQALGQGPEFLTYFQNEAQLDKSGLPSDRFFAERPEGSVSTLKIQRTQQEDSAVYLCASSLGTARYGYTFGSGTRLTVV.

This chain connects TRBV7-8 to TRBJ2-7, with D unclear. With 5 bases removed from V and 4 bases from J, the gap between germline ends came to 18 bases. The CDR3 covers 15 residues. Germline values: CDR1 SGHVS, CDR2 FQNEAQ. CDR3 in amino acids: CASSTTRTQSYEQYF. The CDR3 bases are TGTGCCAGCAGCACGACACGGACCCAGAGTTACGAGCAGTACTTC.

J is TRBJ2-7 and V is TRBV27; 9 bases align to TRBD1. This CDR3 spans 15 amino acids. Trimming removed 2 bases from V and 2 bases from J; junction bases left unmatched: 4. Germline CDR1 reads MNHEY; CDR2 reads SMNVEV (reference sequence). The CDR3 loop is CASSLSWTGAYEQYF. The DNA of the CDR3 is TGTGCCAGCAGTTTAAGCTGGACAGGGGCCTACGAGCAGTACTTC.

V gene TRBV6-1 combines with J gene TRBJ2-7, with 7 bases lining up with TRBD1. The CDR3 spans 15 residues. V dropped 2 bases and J dropped 5; count of bases not matched to a gene: 9. CDR1 and CDR2 (germline): MNHNS, SASEGT. The CDR3 is CASSERQGVRNEQYF. CDR3 coding DNA: TGTGCCAGCAGTGAAAGGCAGGGGGTCCGAAACGAGCAGTACTTC.

V is TRBV20-1 and J is TRBJ2-3; D is perhaps TRBD2 (6 bases). From germline, CDR1 is DFQATT and CDR2 SNEGSKA (reference sequence). The V end was cut by 2 bases, the J end by 7 bases, with 7 bases between. The CDR3 length is 11 residues. DNA for the CDR3: TGCAGTGCTAGATGGACTAATACGCAGTATTTT. This codes for CSARWTNTQYF.

In its sample, this clone was seen once. The rearrangement uses TRBV28 and TRBJ2-7; 7 bases fit TRBD1. The CDR3 is made up of 15 amino acids. The ends lost 5 bases at V and 6 bases at J; junction bases unmatched: 13. Looked up from germline, CDR1 is MDHEN and CDR2 is SYDVKM. CDR3 nucleotide sequence: TGTGCCAGCAGTCCCTCACTCGGACAGGCCGCCGAGCAGTACTTC. Amino acid sequence: CASSPSLGQAAEQYF.